The 14 T cell receptor beta chains presented below share a single source sample, sequenced in a study of chemoradiotherapy in HPV16-positive cancers (dated by TCRdb to about 2022). Library generation was performed with the immunoSEQ multiplex PCR assay. Drawn from immuneACCESS, this table holds only the in-frame rearrangements with V and J called that TCRdb kept. Clones are partly lost; checked studies trace under half to an unresolved V gene and leave the rest unexplained. The sample table holds around 4,600 clones, of which under 85% were seen once. The ten largest make up around 19% of the sample. The material sequenced was tumor tissue, taken from a patient who underwent chemoradiotherapy. The source of these receptors is a human donor with HPV-associated anogenital cancer.

V gene TRBV30 combines with J gene TRBJ2-7, with 12 bases aligning to TRBD2. The V and J ends lost 2 bases and 0 bases, in that order; junction bases with no gene match: 5. Germline V CDR1 and CDR2: GTSNPN, SVGIG (reference sequence). The CDR3 spans 16 residues. The CDR3 region has the DNA TGTGCCTGGAGTCTCGGACTAGCGGGGAGCTCCTACGAGCAGTACTTC. As protein: CAWSLGLAGSSYEQYF. Variable domain in full (rest from reference TRBV30 and TRBJ2-7): SQTIHQWPATLVQPVGSPLSLECTVEGTSNPNLYWYRQAAGRGLQLLFYSVGIGQISSEVPQNLSASRPQDRQFILSSKKLLLSDSGFYLCAWSLGLAGSSYEQYFGPGTRLTVT.

V usage is TRBV4-1 and J usage is TRBJ2-3, with D possibly matching TRBD2 (5 bases). Trimming stripped 1 base from V and 5 bases from J, with 10 bases between. CDR1 is MGHRA and CDR2 is YSYEKL in the germline V gene. The CDR3 is 14 amino acids. CDR3 protein: CASSQGQRVDTQYF. CDR3 nucleotides: TGCGCCAGCAGCCAAGGGCAGAGGGTAGATACGCAGTATTTT.

The genes are TRBV5-1 and TRBJ2-3, with D possibly being TRBD1 (6 bases). CDR1 is SGHRS and CDR2 is YFSETQ in the germline V gene. V lost 4 bases, J lost 1 base, and 16 bases lay in between. This CDR3 region has 16 residues. The CDR3 region is CASSERTGLGTDTQYF. The DNA of the CDR3 is TGCGCCAGCAGCGAAAGAACAGGGTTGGGCACAGATACGCAGTATTTT. The full variable domain, in which reference TRBV5-1 and TRBJ2-3 provide the parts outside the CDR3, is KAGVTQTPRYLIKTRGQQVTLSCSPISGHRSVSWYQQTPGQGLQFLFEYFSETQRNKGNFPGRFSGRQFSNSRSEMNVSTLELGDSALYLCASSERTGLGTDTQYFGPGTRLTVL.

Comments on this clone: In the same sample, other DNA sequences code for this CDR3. This chain joins TRBV11-2 and TRBJ2-5; D tentatively fits TRBD1 or TRBD2 (5 bases each). Trimming left V 2 bases short and J 11 bases short, with 21 bases between. The CDR3 loop spans 15 amino acids. The germline V gene encodes CDR1 SGHAT and CDR2 FQNNGV. The CDR3 coding sequence is TGTGCCAGCAGCTTAATTGGACCCCCGCTGGGGGAGCAGTACTTC. Encoded protein: CASSLIGPPLGEQYF. Looking up the rest from reference TRBV11-2 and TRBJ2-5 gives the full variable domain: EAGVAQSPRYKIIEKRQSVAFWCNPISGHATLYWYQQILGQGPKLLIQFQNNGVVDDSQLPKDRFSAERLKGVDSTLKIQPAKLEDSAVYLCASSLIGPPLGEQYFGPGTRLLVL.

The chain recombines TRBV18 with TRBJ2-3; 12 bases are a match to TRBD1. V lost 3 bases, J lost 4 bases, and 2 bases stayed unmatched. The CDR3 spans 15 residues. Germline assignment: CDR1 KGHSH and CDR2 LQKENI. The CDR3 protein is CASSPGTGGSDTQYF. The CDR3 DNA reads as TGTGCCAGCTCACCCGGGACAGGGGGCTCAGATACGCAGTATTTT.

The chain employs TRBV7-9 and TRBJ2-5, with 11 bases identical to TRBD2. The trim removed 4 bases at V and 5 bases at J, leaving 9 bases unmatched. The CDR3 is 16 residues long. Germline V CDR1 and CDR2: SEHNR, FQNEAQ (reference sequence). CDR3 amino acids: CASSSRLAGPGETQYF. DNA of the CDR3: TGTGCCAGCAGCTCTCGACTAGCGGGGCCTGGGGAGACCCAGTACTTC.

The chain has TRBV7-9 and TRBJ2-5, with a tentative D call TRBD1 (6 bases). The CDR3 length is 15 residues. The V gene's germline CDR1 is SEHNR and CDR2 FQNEAQ (reference sequence). V was shortened by 1 base and J by 5 bases, with 14 bases between the two germline ends. For the CDR3, the DNA is TGTGCCAGCAGCTTAGTCGGGACAAAGGGGGAGACCCAGTACTTC. Protein: CASSLVGTKGETQYF.

The chain links TRBV6-5 to TRBJ1-2; D is perhaps TRBD1 (5 bases). The germline V and J ends were trimmed by 6 bases and 7 bases, with 9 bases remaining between them. Germline V gene data show CDR1 as MNHEY and CDR2 as SVGAGI. The CDR3 contains 11 residues. The CDR3 sequence is CASSQGGGYTF. CDR3 sequence (DNA): TGTGCCAGCAGCCAGGGCGGTGGCTACACCTTC.

This clone was seen only a few times. The chain links TRBV5-1 to TRBJ1-2; no clear D. CDR3 size: 14 residues. Between the trimmed V and J ends, which lost 1 base and 2 bases, there was a span of 9 bases. Germline CDR1 and CDR2: SGHRS and YFSETQ. The CDR3 loop reads CASSLNDGNYGYTF. The CDR3 DNA is TGCGCCAGCAGCTTGAATGACGGAAACTATGGCTACACCTTC.

This clone was recorded only once. This chain connects TRBV11-3 to TRBJ2-7, with D possibly matching TRBD1 (5 bases). The CDR3 spans 15 residues. Germline-derived CDR1 and CDR2 are SGHNT and YENEEA. Trimming left V 1 base short and J 3 bases short, with 13 bases between. The CDR3 here is CASSLGVGVNYEQYF. CDR3 nucleotide sequence: TGTGCCAGCAGCTTAGGTGTAGGGGTAAACTACGAGCAGTACTTC.

This chain links TRBV6-1 with TRBJ2-1; no firm D call. The CDR3 is 17 amino acids. Trimming cost V 1 base and J 6 bases, with 19 bases left between them. Germline V lookup: CDR1 MNHNS, CDR2 SASEGT. This CDR3 reads CASSEVNQLTAANEQFF. The CDR3 DNA reads as TGTGCCAGCAGTGAAGTTAACCAACTCACAGCCGCCAATGAGCAGTTCTTC.

The DNA of the CDR3 is TGTGCCAGCTCACCAGGGGGCACAGATACGCAGTATTTT. Translation: CASSPGGTDTQYF. V gene TRBV18 combines with J gene TRBJ2-3; unclear D gene. This CDR3 has 13 residues. Trimming removed 2 bases at V and 1 base at J, with 4 bases between. In germline, CDR1 is KGHSH, CDR2 LQKENI. The variable domain in full, completed from reference TRBV18 and TRBJ2-3, reads NAGVMQNPRHLVRRRGQEARLRCSPMKGHSHVYWYRQLPEEGLKFMVYLQKENIIDESGMPKERFSAEFPKEGPSILRIQQVVRGDSAAYFCASSPGGTDTQYFGPGTRLTVL.

The chain links TRBV6-1 to TRBJ1-3, with a possible D match to TRBD1 (6 bases). The CDR3 totals 14 residues. V was clipped by 5 bases and J by 4 bases, with 12 bases between them. Germline V CDR1 and CDR2: MNHNS, SASEGT. The DNA for the CDR3 is TGTGCCAGCAGTCAGGGGTCGGCCGGAAACACCATATATTTT. This codes for CASSQGSAGNTIYF.

The sample holds one count of this clone. The CDR3 sequence is CASSYEASSYNSPLHF. CDR3 bases: TGTGCCAGCAGTTACGAAGCGAGCTCCTATAATTCACCCCTCCACTTT. The chain has TRBV6-5 and TRBJ1-6, with D uncertain. Germline CDR1 and CDR2: MNHEY and SVGAGI. The CDR3 is made up of 16 amino acids. V was trimmed by 2 bases and J by 0 bases, leaving 8 bases between them.